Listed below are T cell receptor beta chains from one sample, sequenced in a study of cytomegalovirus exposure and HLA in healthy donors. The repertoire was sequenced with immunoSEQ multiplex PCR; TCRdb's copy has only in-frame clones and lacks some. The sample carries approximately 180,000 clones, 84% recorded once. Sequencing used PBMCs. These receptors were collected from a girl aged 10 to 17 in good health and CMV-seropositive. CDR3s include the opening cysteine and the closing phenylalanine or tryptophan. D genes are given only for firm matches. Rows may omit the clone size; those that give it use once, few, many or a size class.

CDR3 protein: CASSPPVKGTTPPTSGQYF
CDR3 DNA: TGTGCCAGCTCACCACCGGTAAAGGGCACAACACCTCCTACGAGCGGGCAGTACTTC
J gene: TRBJ2-7
D gene: NA
V gene: TRBV18
clone size: NA
CDR3 length: 19

CDR3 protein: CASSWPPGQPIMNTEAFF
CDR3 DNA: TGTGCCAGCAGCTGGCCTCCGGGACAGCCTATAATGAACACTGAAGCTTTCTTT
J gene: TRBJ1-1
D gene: TRBD1
V gene: TRBV5-8
clone size: NA
CDR3 length: 18

CDR3 protein: CASSRGDGTLATNEKLFF
CDR3 DNA: TGTGCCAGCAGCCGGGGCGACGGGACTCTTGCAACTAATGAAAAACTGTTTTTT
J gene: TRBJ1-4
D gene: NA
V gene: TRBV28
clone size: once
CDR3 length: 18

CDR3 protein: CASSRIWTGGNEFYGYTF
CDR3 DNA: TGCGCCAGCAGCAGGATATGGACAGGGGGCAACGAATTTTATGGCTACACCTTC
J gene: TRBJ1-2
D gene: TRBD1
V gene: TRBV5-1
clone size: NA
CDR3 length: 18

CDR3 protein: CASSEHSLTDTQYF
CDR3 DNA: TGTGCCAGCAGTGAACATAGCTTGACAGATACGCAGTATTTT
J gene: TRBJ2-3
D gene: NA
V gene: TRBV25-1
clone size: few
CDR3 length: 14

CDR3 protein: CASSKTGAAEGADYGYTF
CDR3 DNA: TGTGCCAGCAGCAAGACGGGGGCCGCGGAGGGGGCGGACTATGGCTACACCTTC
J gene: TRBJ1-2
D gene: TRBD1
V gene: TRBV7-9
clone size: NA
CDR3 length: 18

CDR3 protein: CASSAPGTGGFNEQFF
CDR3 DNA: TGTGCCAGCAGCGCGCCCGGGACAGGGGGCTTCAATGAGCAGTTCTTC
J gene: TRBJ2-1
D gene: TRBD1
V gene: TRBV7-9
clone size: once
CDR3 length: 16

CDR3 protein: CASALTGNTEAFF
CDR3 DNA: TGTGCCAGTGCACTGACAGGGAACACTGAAGCTTTCTTT
J gene: TRBJ1-1
D gene: NA
V gene: TRBV27
clone size: NA
CDR3 length: 13

CDR3 protein: CASSLRQTGLETQYF
CDR3 DNA: TGTGCCAGCAGCCTTAGGCAGACAGGGTTAGAGACCCAGTACTTC
J gene: TRBJ2-5
D gene: TRBD1
V gene: TRBV7-6
clone size: NA
CDR3 length: 15

CDR3 protein: CASSIGQGYTYEQYF
CDR3 DNA: TGTGCCAGTAGTATCGGGCAGGGGTATACCTACGAGCAGTACTTC
J gene: TRBJ2-7
D gene: NA
V gene: TRBV19
clone size: once
CDR3 length: 15

CDR3 protein: CASSLGGLAGAQETQYF
CDR3 DNA: TGTGCCAGCAGCTTAGGAGGGCTAGCGGGGGCCCAAGAGACCCAGTACTTC
J gene: TRBJ2-5
D gene: TRBD2
V gene: TRBV11-2
clone size: NA
CDR3 length: 17

CDR3 protein: CASSSLGGPVNEQFF
CDR3 DNA: TGTGCCAGCAGCTCCCTAGGCGGGCCGGTCAATGAGCAGTTCTTC
J gene: TRBJ2-1
D gene: NA
V gene: TRBV11-2
clone size: NA
CDR3 length: 15

CDR3 protein: CASSTPGAVYEQYF
CDR3 DNA: TGTGCCAGCAGTACCCCTGGGGCCGTCTACGAGCAGTACTTC
J gene: TRBJ2-7
D gene: NA
V gene: TRBV6-5
clone size: NA
CDR3 length: 14

CDR3 protein: CASSPDFNEKLFF
CDR3 DNA: TGCGCCAGCAGTCCGGACTTTAATGAAAAACTGTTTTTT
J gene: TRBJ1-4
D gene: NA
V gene: TRBV10-1
clone size: NA
CDR3 length: 13

CDR3 protein: CASSLEKEYSEGAEKLFF
CDR3 DNA: TGTGCCAGCAGCTTGGAAAAGGAATACTCGGAGGGGGCTGAAAAACTGTTTTTT
J gene: TRBJ1-4
D gene: TRBD1
V gene: TRBV5-6
clone size: NA
CDR3 length: 18

CDR3 protein: CASSQGRGYSNQPQHF
CDR3 DNA: TGCGCCAGCAGCCAAGGAAGGGGGTATAGCAATCAGCCCCAGCATTTT
J gene: TRBJ1-5
D gene: NA
V gene: TRBV4-1
clone size: NA
CDR3 length: 16

CDR3 protein: CATLGAGRLFYGYTF
CDR3 DNA: TGTGCCACCCTGGGGGCAGGGAGATTGTTCTATGGCTACACCTTC
J gene: TRBJ1-2
D gene: NA
V gene: TRBV25-1
clone size: NA
CDR3 length: 15

CDR3 protein: CASSMGTSKRAYNQPQHF
CDR3 DNA: TGTGCCAGTAGTATGGGGACATCGAAACGAGCGTACAATCAGCCCCAGCATTTT
J gene: TRBJ1-5
D gene: NA
V gene: TRBV19
clone size: NA
CDR3 length: 18

CDR3 protein: CASVAGLNEQYF
CDR3 DNA: TGTGCCAGTGTGGCAGGATTAAACGAGCAGTACTTC
J gene: TRBJ2-7
D gene: NA
V gene: TRBV6-1
clone size: NA
CDR3 length: 12

CDR3 protein: CASSFIGQGRTEAFF
CDR3 DNA: TGTGCCAGCAGTTTCATTGGACAGGGGCGGACTGAAGCTTTCTTT
J gene: TRBJ1-1
D gene: TRBD1
V gene: TRBV6-6
clone size: NA
CDR3 length: 15

CDR3 protein: CATSRGALTGLEETQYF
CDR3 DNA: TGTGCCACCAGCAGAGGGGCGCTGACAGGGTTGGAAGAGACCCAGTACTTC
J gene: TRBJ2-5
D gene: TRBD1
V gene: TRBV15
clone size: NA
CDR3 length: 17

CDR3 protein: CATSKLTRDRDQPQHF
CDR3 DNA: TGTGCCACCAGCAAACTTACCCGGGACAGGGATCAGCCCCAGCATTTT
J gene: TRBJ1-5
D gene: TRBD1
V gene: TRBV15
clone size: NA
CDR3 length: 16